This T cell receptor (beta chain) was sequenced in a study of blood T cell repertoires in COVID-19. Across the study: The United States, Italy and Spain provided the acute and convalescent COVID-19 samples.

CDR1 SGHAT and CDR2 FQNNGV come from the germline V gene. There are 15 residues in the CDR3. V shed 5 bases and J shed 3 bases, with 16 bases lying between them. Repertoires were generated with immunoSEQ multiplex PCR, while TCRdb's copy carries only in-frame clones and drops some. The sample lists some 190,000 clones, approximately 80% occurring once. The V call is TRBV11-2, the J call TRBJ2-5; no clear D gene. The receptor's source is a man younger than 40 with acute COVID-19. The source material was PBMCs or T cells enriched from blood (not recorded which). CDR3 residues: CASSHFRSAEETQYF. For the CDR3, the DNA is TGTGCCAGCAGCCATTTTAGAAGCGCCGAAGAGACCCAGTACTTC. The whole variable domain, remainder taken from reference TRBV11-2 and TRBJ2-5, is EAGVAQSPRYKIIEKRQSVAFWCNPISGHATLYWYQQILGQGPKLLIQFQNNGVVDDSQLPKDRFSAERLKGVDSTLKIQPAKLEDSAVYLCASSHFRSAEETQYFGPGTRLLVL.